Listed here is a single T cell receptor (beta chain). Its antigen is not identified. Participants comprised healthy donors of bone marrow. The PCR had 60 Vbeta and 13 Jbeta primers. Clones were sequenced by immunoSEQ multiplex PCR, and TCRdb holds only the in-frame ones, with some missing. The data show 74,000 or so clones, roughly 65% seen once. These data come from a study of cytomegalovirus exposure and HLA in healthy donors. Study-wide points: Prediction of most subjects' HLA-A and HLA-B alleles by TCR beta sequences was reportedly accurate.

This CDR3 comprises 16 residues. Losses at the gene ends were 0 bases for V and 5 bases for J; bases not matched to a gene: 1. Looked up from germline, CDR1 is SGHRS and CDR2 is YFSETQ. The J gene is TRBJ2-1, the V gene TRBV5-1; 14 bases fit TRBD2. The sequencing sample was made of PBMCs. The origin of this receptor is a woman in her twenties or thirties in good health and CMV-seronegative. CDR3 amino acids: CASSLGLAGGHNEQFF. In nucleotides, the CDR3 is TGCGCCAGCAGCTTGGGACTAGCGGGGGGGCACAATGAGCAGTTCTTC. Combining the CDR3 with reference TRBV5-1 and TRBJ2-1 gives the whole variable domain KAGVTQTPRYLIKTRGQQVTLSCSPISGHRSVSWYQQTPGQGLQFLFEYFSETQRNKGNFPGRFSGRQFSNSRSEMNVSTLELGDSALYLCASSLGLAGGHNEQFFGPGTRLTVL.